This T cell receptor beta chain was found in a study of graft-versus-host responses after intestinal transplantation. Study information: Transplants given to recipients were multivisceral, liver-intestinal, or isolated intestinal.

J gave up 5 bases and V 5 bases, and 9 bases lay outside the gene matches. The CDR3 is made up of 17 amino acids. Germline V gene lookup returns CDR1 SGHNT and CDR2 YENEEA. General study points: Recipient marrow showed GvH clones, some seen first in ileum or blood.

Clones were sequenced by immunoSEQ multiplex PCR, and TCRdb holds only the in-frame ones, with some missing. Found here are some 100,000 clones, less than 90% of them singletons; the top ten hold about 0.95%. With regard to this clone: The antigen remains unidentified.

The sequence derives from a human donor who was the organ donor for an intestinal transplant. The chain couples TRBV11-3 to TRBJ2-3; 14 bases are a match to TRBD2. Sequencing was performed on unstimulated CD4+ T cells sorted from spleen or lymph node cells, taken before transplant. CDR3 coding DNA: TGTGCCAGCAGCCACGGGACTAGCGGGGGTCTGATAGATACGCAGTATTTT. It yields the protein CASSHGTSGGLIDTQYF.